The clone carrying this T cell receptor (beta chain) was picked up a small number of times. The data originate from a study of T cell changes during pregnancy in multiple sclerosis. Sequenced by immunoSEQ multiplex PCR; TCRdb stores in-frame clones only, minus some. The sample lists about 46,000 clones, just under 95% occurring once. Germline V gene lookup returns CDR1 SGHDT and CDR2 YYEEEE. CDR3 length: 14 residues. Trimming removed 3 bases from V and 0 bases from J, with 10 bases in between. The sequencing here drew on CD8+ T cells from peripheral blood mononuclear cells, taken after pregnancy. This chain joins TRBV5-6 and TRBJ2-7; D gene ambiguous. This TCR was sampled from a female donor with multiple sclerosis, enrolled in a pregnancy study. The CDR3 bases are TGTGCCAGCAGCTCTAGTCTCCCCTCCTACGAGCAGTACTTC. Translation: CASSSSLPSYEQYF.